This TCR beta chain emerged from a study of T cells expressing NK-cell markers. In germline, CDR1 is SEHNR, CDR2 FQNEAQ (reference sequence). The CDR3 loop spans 15 amino acids. TCR beta cDNA was generated via 5'RACE template switching incorporating UMIs. From the 5' RACE reads, TCRdb lists one entry per CDR3 protein and no DNA. Reported are 500,000 to 600,000 distinct CDR3 sequences; the ten largest clones contain approximately 4%. In the case of this clonotype: What it recognizes is unknown.

General study points: The study did not resolve the HCMV specificity of expanded NKG2C+ T cell clones.

V and J are TRBV7-9 and TRBJ2-1; TCRdb picks TRBD1, but there is no DNA to check that call. Source material: blood T cells: a sorted CD56 or NKG2C T cell subset, CD4+ or CD8+ T cells, or bulk PBMC T cells (not recorded which). This TCR derives from a man aged 18 to 35 in good health. The CDR3: CASIGTVRSYNEQFF.